The clone carrying this T cell receptor beta chain was seen once. Its matching antigen is unknown. The same CDR3 can be traced to other DNA sequences in this sample. As defined, naive CD8 cells were CD45RO-negative and positively selected for CCR7, with terminally differentiated effector memory CD45RA+ cells excluded. The CDR3 contains 14 residues. Per the germline V gene, CDR1 is SGHDT and CDR2 is YYEEEE. V dropped 1 base and J dropped 4 bases, with 9 bases sitting between them. Data came from immunoSEQ multiplex PCR; TCRdb stores just in-frame clones and leaves some out. Among about 2.1 million clones listed, about 93% were seen once. The sample belongs to a study of shared clonotypes between healthy human individuals. Overall study findings and caveats: Inspection by rarefaction showed sorted-subset sequencing to be incomplete despite large depth. The donor pool, a small one, limited the genetic and exposure-history diversity represented.

Sequenced sample: naive CD8+ T cells from PBMCs. The chain carries TRBV5-6 and TRBJ2-1; D is possibly TRBD1 (5 bases). The clonotype comes from a man between 18 and 29 years old in good health. Some clones in this sample may be carry-over from other donors' samples. The CDR3 DNA reads as TGTGCCAGCAGCTTGTTGCCAGGGTACAATGAGCAGTTCTTC. Translated: CASSLLPGYNEQFF.